The present T cell receptor beta chain was sequenced within a study of blood T cells in healthy people across ages. Trimming took off 3 bases at V and 0 bases at J, with 12 bases between the two ends. There are 15 residues in the CDR3. The germline CDR1 and CDR2 sequences are LNHNV and YYDKDF (reference sequence). A second roughly 6 to 12 cycle PCR used barcoded and J-beta primers. Using its own MiXCR run on the 5' RACE reads, TCRdb lists one record per CDR3 protein. The data show around 800,000 distinct CDR3 sequences, about 45% seen once. This clonotype was seen a few times. Sequencing was done on a sample of blood. This rearrangement joins TRBV15 to TRBJ2-7; a weak D match, TRBD1 (5 bases). The receptor was isolated from a man older than 75 in good health. CDR3 amino acids: CATSRLLGPSYEQYF. DNA of the CDR3: TGTGCCACCAGCAGGCTGTTGGGGCCCTCCTACGAGCAGTACTTC.